The entry that follows covers one T cell receptor beta chain sequence. The junction had 7 bases not matched to a gene; V was cut back by 1 base and J by 5 bases. This CDR3 spans 16 amino acids. From germline, CDR1 is SGHVS and CDR2 FNYEAQ. Using its own MiXCR run on the 5' RACE reads, TCRdb lists one record per CDR3 protein. The table lists 100,000 to 130,000 distinct CDR3 sequences, 9% to 13% of them singletons. These data are taken from a study of early T cells in non-severe SARS-CoV-2 infection. This TCR was sampled from an adult who was a healthcare worker with PCR-confirmed SARS-CoV-2 infection or an uninfected control (not recorded which). The sample taken for sequencing was whole blood. This chain uses TRBV7-6 with TRBJ2-1; 8 nucleotides line up with TRBD1. The CDR3 is CASSLVVGTGNNEQFF. CDR3 bases: TGTGCCAGCAGCTTAGTAGTGGGGACAGGTAACAATGAGCAGTTCTTC.